This TCR beta chain originates from a study of T cells in localized non-small cell lung cancer. A note on this clone: Its antigen is unknown.

TCRdb's copy holds only in-frame clones and misses some; the assay was immunoSEQ multiplex PCR. The top ten clones hold about 20% of a sample with about 59,000 clones, over 85% of them seen once. The CDR3 has 16 amino acids. Trimming took 1 base from V and 2 from J, leaving 12 bases between them. Germline V gives CDR1 MGHRA, CDR2 YSYEKL. Study-wide results and caveats: Exceeding tumor, uninvolved adjacent lung had the highest T cell clonality. When the top 100 tumor clones were examined, a median approximately 57 of them also appeared in the adjacent lung, which was paired and uninvolved.

The sequencing used peripheral blood, collected before any cancer treatment. The TCR sequence derives from a man between 40 and 70 years old with stage I squamous cell lung carcinoma. The chain uses TRBV4-1 and TRBJ2-1, with D possibly matching TRBD2 (5 bases). CDR3 nucleotides: TGCGCCAGCAGCCAAGTACCCGGGAAGGCCTACAATGAGCAGTTCTTC. This codes for CASSQVPGKAYNEQFF.